The 7 T cell receptor beta chains given below trace back to one sample, sequenced in a study of neurological immune-mediated disorders. Via MiXCR, TCRdb re-called the 5' RACE reads, giving one row per CDR3 protein. The sample carries 70,000 to 90,000 distinct CDR3 sequences, 4.5% to 6.5% recorded once. Sequenced material: PBMCs. The receptor set was obtained from a woman in her twenties or thirties with multiple sclerosis.

This clonotype has at least ten counts. The chain has TRBV15 and TRBJ1-1; maybe TRBD1 (5 bases). Trimming took off 0 bases at V and 1 base at J, with 15 bases between the two ends. The CDR3 spans 17 residues. The germline V gene has CDR1 LNHNV and CDR2 YYDKDF (reference sequence). The chain's CDR3 is CATSRDHRTFWNTEAFF. Here the CDR3 DNA reads TGTGCCACCAGCAGAGACCACAGGACCTTTTGGAACACTGAAGCTTTCTTT.

This clonotype was detected ten times or more. The chain employs TRBV18 and TRBJ2-1; no clear D. Trimming stripped 5 bases from V and 6 bases from J, with 11 bases between. CDR1 is KGHSH, CDR2 LQKENI, per germline. This CDR3 has 13 residues. The CDR3 DNA reads as TGTGCCAGCTCAGGGTCGGTTTCCAATGAGCAGTTCTTC. Encoded protein: CASSGSVSNEQFF.

This clonotype was detected many times. The V and J genes are TRBV20-1 and TRBJ2-1; TRBD1 matches at 9 bases. From germline, CDR1 is DFQATT and CDR2 SNEGSKA (reference sequence). This CDR3 is built from 11 residues. V gave up 5 bases and J gave up 9 bases; unmatched junction bases: 2. CDR3 sequence: CSAPGQGEQFF. The CDR3 bases are TGCAGTGCTCCGGGACAGGGTGAGCAGTTCTTC.

The J gene is TRBJ1-1, the V gene TRBV20-1; TRBD1 matches at 7 bases. CDR1 is DFQATT, CDR2 SNEGSKA, per germline (reference sequence). This CDR3 has 17 amino acids. V shed 0 bases, J shed 0 bases, and the junction held 10 bases outside the gene matches. The CDR3 sequence: CSARDDLIGGLNTEAFF. The CDR3, as DNA: TGCAGTGCTAGAGATGACCTAATAGGGGGCTTGAACACTGAAGCTTTCTTT.

Only a few counts were recorded for this clonotype. CDR3 amino acids: CASSPGGQGASPLHF. In DNA, the CDR3 is TGTGCCAGCTCCCCTGGAGGACAGGGGGCTTCACCCCTCCACTTT. The V call is TRBV6-5, the J call TRBJ1-6; 11 nucleotides match TRBD1. Losses at the gene ends were 8 bases for V and 9 bases for J; bases not matched to a gene: 9. The V gene's germline CDR1 is MNHEY and CDR2 SVGAGI. The CDR3 loop spans 15 amino acids.

In its sample, this clonotype was seen many times. V usage is TRBV28 and J usage is TRBJ1-4, with TRBD1 identical over 11 bases. There are 16 residues in the CDR3. The germline CDR1 and CDR2 sequences are MDHEN and SYDVKM. With V trimmed by 2 bases and J by 10 bases, 9 bases remained unmatched. CDR3 DNA: TGTGCCAGCAGTTTAGCCAGGACAGGGGGCGAAGGAAAACTGTTTTTT. Amino acid sequence: CASSLARTGGEGKLFF.

This clonotype was observed at least ten times. V usage is TRBV20-1 and J usage is TRBJ2-3, with 7 bases aligning to TRBD1. The CDR3 runs 16 residues. Germline loops: CDR1 DFQATT, CDR2 SNEGSKA (reference sequence). The V gene end was trimmed by 5 bases and the J gene end by 0 bases; junction bases not matched to a gene: 11. The CDR3 sequence: CSAGISGTASTDTQYF. CDR3 bases: TGCAGTGCTGGCATTTCCGGGACAGCGAGCACAGATACGCAGTATTTT.